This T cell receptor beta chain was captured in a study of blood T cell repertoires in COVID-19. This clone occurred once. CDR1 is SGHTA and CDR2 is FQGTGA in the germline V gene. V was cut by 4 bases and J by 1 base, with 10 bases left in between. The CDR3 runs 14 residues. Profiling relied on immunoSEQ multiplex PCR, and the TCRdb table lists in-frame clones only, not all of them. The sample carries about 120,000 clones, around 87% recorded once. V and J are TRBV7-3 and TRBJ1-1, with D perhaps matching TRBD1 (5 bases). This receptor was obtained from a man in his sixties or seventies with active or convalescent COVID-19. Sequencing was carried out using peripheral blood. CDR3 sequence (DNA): TGTGCCAGCAGCTGGGGGGTCACGAACACTGAAGCTTTCTTT. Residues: CASSWGVTNTEAFF.